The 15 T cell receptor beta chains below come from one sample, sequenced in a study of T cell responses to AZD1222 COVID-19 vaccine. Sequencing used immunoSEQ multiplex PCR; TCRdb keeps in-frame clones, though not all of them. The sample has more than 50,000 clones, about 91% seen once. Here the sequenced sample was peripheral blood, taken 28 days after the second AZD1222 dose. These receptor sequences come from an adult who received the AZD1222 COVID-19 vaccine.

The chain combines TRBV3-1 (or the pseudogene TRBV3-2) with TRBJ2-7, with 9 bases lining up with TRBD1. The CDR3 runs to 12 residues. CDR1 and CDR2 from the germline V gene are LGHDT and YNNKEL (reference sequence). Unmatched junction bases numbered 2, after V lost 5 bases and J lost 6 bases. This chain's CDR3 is CASSWTGVEQYF. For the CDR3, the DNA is TGTGCCAGCAGCTGGACAGGGGTCGAGCAGTACTTC.

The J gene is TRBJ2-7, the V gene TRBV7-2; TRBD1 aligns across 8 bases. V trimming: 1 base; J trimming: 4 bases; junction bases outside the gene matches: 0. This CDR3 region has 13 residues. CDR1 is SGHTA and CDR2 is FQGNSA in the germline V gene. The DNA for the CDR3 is TGTGCCAGCAGCTTAGACAGGGGGTACGAGCAGTACTTC. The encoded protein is CASSLDRGYEQYF.

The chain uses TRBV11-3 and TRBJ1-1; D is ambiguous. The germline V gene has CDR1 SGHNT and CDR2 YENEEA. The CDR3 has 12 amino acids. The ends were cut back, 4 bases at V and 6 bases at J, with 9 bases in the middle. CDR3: CASSSYGSEAFF. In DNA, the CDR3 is TGTGCCAGCAGCTCCTACGGCTCTGAAGCTTTCTTT.

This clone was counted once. CDR3 in DNA: TGTGCCAGCAGTTCAGACTTCGGGAGCCCCCAAGAGACCCAGTACTTC. Encoded protein: CASSSDFGSPQETQYF. The V gene is TRBV6-2 or TRBV6-3, the J gene TRBJ2-5; possible D gene TRBD2, 6 bases. The CDR3 contains 16 residues. CDR1 is MNHEY, CDR2 SVGEGT, per germline. Trimming cost V 4 bases and J 1 base, with 16 bases left between them.

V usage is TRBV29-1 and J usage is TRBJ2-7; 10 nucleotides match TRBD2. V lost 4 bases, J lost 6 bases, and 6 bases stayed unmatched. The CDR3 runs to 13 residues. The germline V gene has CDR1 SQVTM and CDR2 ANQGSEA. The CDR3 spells CSVAASGSTEQYF. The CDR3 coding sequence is TGCAGCGTTGCGGCTAGCGGGAGTACCGAGCAGTACTTC.

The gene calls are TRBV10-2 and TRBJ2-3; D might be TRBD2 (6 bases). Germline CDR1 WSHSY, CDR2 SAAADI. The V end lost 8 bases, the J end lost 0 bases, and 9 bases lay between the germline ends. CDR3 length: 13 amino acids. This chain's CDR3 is CASGRHSTDTQYF. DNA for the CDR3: TGCGCCAGCGGGAGGCACAGCACAGATACGCAGTATTTT.

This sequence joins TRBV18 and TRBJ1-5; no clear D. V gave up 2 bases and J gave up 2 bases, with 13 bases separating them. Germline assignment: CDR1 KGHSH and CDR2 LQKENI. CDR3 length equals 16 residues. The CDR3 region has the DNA TGTGCCAGCTCACCATCGGCGGGAGGTGGCAATCAGCCCCAGCATTTT. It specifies CASSPSAGGGNQPQHF.

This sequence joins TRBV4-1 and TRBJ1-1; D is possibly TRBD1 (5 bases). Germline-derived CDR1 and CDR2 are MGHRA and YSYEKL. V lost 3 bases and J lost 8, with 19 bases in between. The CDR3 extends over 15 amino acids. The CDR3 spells CASSHDPGAAREAFF. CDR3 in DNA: TGCGCCAGCAGCCACGACCCCGGGGCCGCGAGAGAAGCTTTCTTT.

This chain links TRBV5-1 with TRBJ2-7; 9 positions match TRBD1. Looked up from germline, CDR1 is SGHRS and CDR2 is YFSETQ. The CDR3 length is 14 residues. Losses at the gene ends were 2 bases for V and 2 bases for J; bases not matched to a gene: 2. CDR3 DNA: TGCGCCAGCAGCTTACGGGACAGGGCCTACGAGCAGTACTTC. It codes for CASSLRDRAYEQYF.

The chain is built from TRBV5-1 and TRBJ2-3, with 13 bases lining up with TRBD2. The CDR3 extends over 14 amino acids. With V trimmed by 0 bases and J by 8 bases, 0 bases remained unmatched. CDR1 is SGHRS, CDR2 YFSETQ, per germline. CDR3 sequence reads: CASSLGLAGGTQYF. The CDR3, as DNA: TGCGCCAGCAGCTTGGGACTAGCGGGGGGTACGCAGTATTTT.

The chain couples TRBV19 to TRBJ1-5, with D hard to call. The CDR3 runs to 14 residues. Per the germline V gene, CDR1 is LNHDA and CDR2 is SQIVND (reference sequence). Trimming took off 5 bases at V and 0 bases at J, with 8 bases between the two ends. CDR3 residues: CASSAQNSNQPQHF. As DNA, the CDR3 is TGTGCCAGTAGTGCACAAAATAGCAATCAGCCCCAGCATTTT.

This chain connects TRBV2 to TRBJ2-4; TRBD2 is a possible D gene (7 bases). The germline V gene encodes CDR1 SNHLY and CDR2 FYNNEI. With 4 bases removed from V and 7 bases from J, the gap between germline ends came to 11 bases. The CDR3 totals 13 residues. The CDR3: CASSAQGGNIQYF. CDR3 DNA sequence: TGTGCCAGCAGTGCACAGGGAGGGAACATTCAGTACTTC.

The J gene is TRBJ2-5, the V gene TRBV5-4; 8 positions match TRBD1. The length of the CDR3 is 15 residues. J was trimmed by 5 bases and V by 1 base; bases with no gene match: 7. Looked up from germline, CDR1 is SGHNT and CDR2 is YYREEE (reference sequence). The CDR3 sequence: CASSLRQGTMETQYF. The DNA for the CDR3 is TGTGCCAGCAGCTTGAGACAGGGGACGATGGAGACCCAGTACTTC.

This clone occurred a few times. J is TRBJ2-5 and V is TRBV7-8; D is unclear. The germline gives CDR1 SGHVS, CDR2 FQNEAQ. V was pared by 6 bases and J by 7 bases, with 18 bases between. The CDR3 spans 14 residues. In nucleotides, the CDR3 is TGTGCCAGCAGACCCAGAGAGACGTTGAGGACCCAGTACTTC. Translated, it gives CASRPRETLRTQYF.

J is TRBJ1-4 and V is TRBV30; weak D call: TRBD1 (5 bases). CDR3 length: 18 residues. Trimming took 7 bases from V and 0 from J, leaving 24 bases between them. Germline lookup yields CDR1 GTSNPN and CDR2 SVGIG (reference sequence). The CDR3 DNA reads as TGTGCCTCCCACCGGACAACAACCGACTACTCAACTAATGAAAAACTGTTTTTT. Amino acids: CASHRTTTDYSTNEKLFF.